This T cell receptor beta chain was sequenced in a study of blood T cell repertoires in COVID-19. Study at large: Spain, Italy and the United States supplied samples that represented acute and convalescent COVID-19. From T cells, B-cell-depleted T cells, or PBMCs came the material, which was cDNA or gDNA.

How the authors handled the data: Amplifying reference gene primers gave estimates of nucleated cell counts. The protocol was immunoSEQ multiplex PCR, while the TCRdb copy is restricted to in-frame clones and leaves out a portion. That table supplies the V and J calls and clone size; D and trimming were determined from the DNA. The table has under 400,000 clones, about 87% seen once; the top ten hold roughly a tenth. This CDR3 comprises 11 residues. CDR1 is DFQATT and CDR2 is SNEGSKA in the germline V gene (reference sequence). V shed 3 bases and J shed 7 bases, with 7 bases lying between them. Patients in Seattle were enrolled during active infection, then followed longitudinally.

The chain combines TRBV20-1 with TRBJ2-1; perhaps TRBD2 as D (6 bases). The source material was peripheral blood. This receptor was obtained from a woman in her twenties or thirties with COVID-19, enrolled during active disease. The CDR3 coding sequence is TGCAGTGCTAGCGGGACTAATGAGCAGTTCTTC. It specifies CSASGTNEQFF.